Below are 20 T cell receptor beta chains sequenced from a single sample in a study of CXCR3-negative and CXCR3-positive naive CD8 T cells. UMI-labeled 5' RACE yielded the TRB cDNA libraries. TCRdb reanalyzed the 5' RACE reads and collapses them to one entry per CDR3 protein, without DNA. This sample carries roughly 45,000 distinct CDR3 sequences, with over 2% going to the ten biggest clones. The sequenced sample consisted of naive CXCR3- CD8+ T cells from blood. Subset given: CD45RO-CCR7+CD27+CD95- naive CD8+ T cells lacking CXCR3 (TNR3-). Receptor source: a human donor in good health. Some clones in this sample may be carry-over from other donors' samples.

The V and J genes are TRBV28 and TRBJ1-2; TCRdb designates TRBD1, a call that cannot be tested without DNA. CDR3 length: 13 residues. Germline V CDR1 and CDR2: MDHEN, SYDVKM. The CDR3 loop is CASRKGGGSGYTF.

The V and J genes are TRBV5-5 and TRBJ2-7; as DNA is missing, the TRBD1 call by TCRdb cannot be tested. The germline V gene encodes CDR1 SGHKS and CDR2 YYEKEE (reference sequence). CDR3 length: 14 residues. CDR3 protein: CASSFADSYYEQYF.

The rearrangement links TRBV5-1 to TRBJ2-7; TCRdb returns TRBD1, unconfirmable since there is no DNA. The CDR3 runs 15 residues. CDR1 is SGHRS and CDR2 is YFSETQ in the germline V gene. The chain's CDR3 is CASAPGAGGWYEQYF.

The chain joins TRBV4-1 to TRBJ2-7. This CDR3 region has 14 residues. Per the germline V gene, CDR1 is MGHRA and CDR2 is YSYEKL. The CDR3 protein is CASSQAGGPYEQYF.

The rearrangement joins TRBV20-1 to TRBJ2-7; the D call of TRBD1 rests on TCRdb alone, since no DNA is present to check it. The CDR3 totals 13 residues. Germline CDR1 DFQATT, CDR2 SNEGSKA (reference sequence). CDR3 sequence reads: CSARDLGGHEQYF.

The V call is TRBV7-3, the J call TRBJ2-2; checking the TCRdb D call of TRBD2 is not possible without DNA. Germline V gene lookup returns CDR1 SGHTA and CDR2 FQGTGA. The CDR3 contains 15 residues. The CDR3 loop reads CASSLVIRYTGELFF.

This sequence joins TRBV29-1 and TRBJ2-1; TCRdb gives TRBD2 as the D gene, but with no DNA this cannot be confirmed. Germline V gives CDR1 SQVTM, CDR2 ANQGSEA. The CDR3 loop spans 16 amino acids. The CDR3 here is CSPEDWRDDSDNEQFF.

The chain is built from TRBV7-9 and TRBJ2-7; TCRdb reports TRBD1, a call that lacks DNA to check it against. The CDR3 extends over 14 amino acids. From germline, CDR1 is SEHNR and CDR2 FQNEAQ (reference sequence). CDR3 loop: CASSSRGGVYEQYF. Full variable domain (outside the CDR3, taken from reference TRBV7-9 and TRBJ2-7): DTGVSQNPRHKITKRGQNVTFRCDPISEHNRLYWYRQTLGQGPEFLTYFQNEAQLEKSRLLSDRFSAERPKGSFSTLEIQRTEQGDSAMYLCASSSRGGVYEQYFGPGTRLTVT.

The CDR3: CASSQKGQGTDTQYF. V gene TRBV3-1 combines with J gene TRBJ2-3; TCRdb's D call, TRBD1, is unchecked because there is no DNA. The length of the CDR3 is 15 residues. CDR1 is LGHDT and CDR2 is YNNKEL in the germline V gene (reference sequence).

This chain's CDR3 is CASRDGARTEAFF. J is TRBJ1-1 and V is TRBV12-3 or TRBV12-4; TCRdb gives TRBD1 as the D gene, but with no DNA this cannot be confirmed. The CDR3 is made up of 13 amino acids.

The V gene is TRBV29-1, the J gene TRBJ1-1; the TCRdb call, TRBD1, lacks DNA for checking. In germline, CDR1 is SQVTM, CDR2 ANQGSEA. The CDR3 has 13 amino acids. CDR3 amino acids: CSGTAGGNTEAFF.

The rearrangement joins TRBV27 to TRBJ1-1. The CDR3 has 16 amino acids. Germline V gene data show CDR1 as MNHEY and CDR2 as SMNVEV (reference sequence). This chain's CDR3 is CASSLGGPALNTEAFF.

The CDR3 loop is CSAGTASYEQYF. This chain links TRBV29-1 with TRBJ2-7. Germline-derived CDR1 and CDR2 are SQVTM and ANQGSEA. The CDR3 has 12 amino acids.

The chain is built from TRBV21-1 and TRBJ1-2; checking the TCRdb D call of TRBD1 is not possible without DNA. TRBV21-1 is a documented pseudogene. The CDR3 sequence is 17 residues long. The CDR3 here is CATYVFRRVTLNYGYTF.

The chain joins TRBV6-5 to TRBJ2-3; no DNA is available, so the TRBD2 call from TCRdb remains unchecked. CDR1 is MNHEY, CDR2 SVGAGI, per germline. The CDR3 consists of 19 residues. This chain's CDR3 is CASSLFGGLAGEYTDTQYF.

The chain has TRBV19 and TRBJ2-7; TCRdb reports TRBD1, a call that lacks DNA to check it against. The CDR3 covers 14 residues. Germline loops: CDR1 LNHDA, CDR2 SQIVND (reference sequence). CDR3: CASSPGGEFYEQYF.

The CDR3 spells CSVEVGGDPTYNEQFF. The chain uses TRBV29-1 and TRBJ2-1. CDR1 and CDR2 (germline): SQVTM, ANQGSEA. This CDR3 comprises 16 residues.

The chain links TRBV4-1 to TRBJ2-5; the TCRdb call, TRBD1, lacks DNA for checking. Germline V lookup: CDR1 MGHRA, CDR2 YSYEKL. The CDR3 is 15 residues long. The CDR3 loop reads CASSHTTTGEETQYF.

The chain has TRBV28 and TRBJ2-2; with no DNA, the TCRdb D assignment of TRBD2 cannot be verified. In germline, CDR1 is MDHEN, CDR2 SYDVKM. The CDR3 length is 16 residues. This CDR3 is CASRPLAGPNTGELFF.

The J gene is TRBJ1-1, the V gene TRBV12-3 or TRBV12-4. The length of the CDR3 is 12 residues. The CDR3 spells CASSLGSTEAFF.